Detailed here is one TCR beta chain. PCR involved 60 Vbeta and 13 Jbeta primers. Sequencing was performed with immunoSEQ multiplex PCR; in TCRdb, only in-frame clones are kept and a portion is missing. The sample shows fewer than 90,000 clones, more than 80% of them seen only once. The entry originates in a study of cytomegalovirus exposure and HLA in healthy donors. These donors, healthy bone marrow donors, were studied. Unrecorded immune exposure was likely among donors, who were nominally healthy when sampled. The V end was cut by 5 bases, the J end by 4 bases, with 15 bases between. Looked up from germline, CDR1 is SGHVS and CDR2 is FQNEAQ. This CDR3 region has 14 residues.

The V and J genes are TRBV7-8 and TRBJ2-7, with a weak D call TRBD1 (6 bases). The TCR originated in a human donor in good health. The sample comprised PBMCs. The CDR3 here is CASSKGQTQYEQYF. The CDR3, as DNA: TGTGCCAGCAGCAAGGGACAAACACAATACGAGCAGTACTTC.